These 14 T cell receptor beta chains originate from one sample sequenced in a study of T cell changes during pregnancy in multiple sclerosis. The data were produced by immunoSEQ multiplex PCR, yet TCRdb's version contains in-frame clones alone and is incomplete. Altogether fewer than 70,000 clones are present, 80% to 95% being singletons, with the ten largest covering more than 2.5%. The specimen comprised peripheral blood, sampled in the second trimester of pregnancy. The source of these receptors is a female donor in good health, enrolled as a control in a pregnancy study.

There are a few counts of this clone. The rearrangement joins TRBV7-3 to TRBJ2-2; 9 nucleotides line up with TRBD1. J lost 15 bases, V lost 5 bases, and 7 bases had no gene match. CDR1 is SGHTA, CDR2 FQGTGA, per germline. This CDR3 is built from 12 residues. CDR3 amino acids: CASSRQTGGLFF. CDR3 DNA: TGTGCCAGCAGCCGCCAGACAGGGGGGTTGTTTTTT. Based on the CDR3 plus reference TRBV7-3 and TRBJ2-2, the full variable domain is GAGVSQTPSNKVTEKGKYVELRCDPISGHTALYWYRQSLGQGPEFLIYFQGTGAADDSGLPNDRFFAVRPEGSVSTLKIQRTERGDSAVYLCASSRQTGGLFFGEGSRLTVL.

CDR3 in DNA: TGTGCCAGCAGCTTTGCTAGCGGGACAGATACGCAGTATTTT. Amino acid sequence: CASSFASGTDTQYF. J is TRBJ2-3 and V is TRBV7-3; 8 bases fit TRBD2. The CDR3 covers 14 residues. V lost 3 bases and J lost 3; bases outside the gene matches: 2. Germline CDR1 and CDR2: SGHTA and FQGTGA.

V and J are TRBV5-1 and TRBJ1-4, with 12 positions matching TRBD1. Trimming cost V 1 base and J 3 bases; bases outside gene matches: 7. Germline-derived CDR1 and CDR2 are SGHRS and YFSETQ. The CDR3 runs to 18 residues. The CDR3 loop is CASSLWGQGASANEKLFF. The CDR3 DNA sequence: TGCGCCAGCAGCTTGTGGGGACAGGGGGCGTCTGCTAATGAAAAACTGTTTTTT.

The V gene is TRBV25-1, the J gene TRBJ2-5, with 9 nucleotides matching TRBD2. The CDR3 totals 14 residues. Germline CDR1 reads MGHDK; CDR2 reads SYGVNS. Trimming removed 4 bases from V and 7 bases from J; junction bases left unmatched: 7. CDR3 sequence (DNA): TGTGCCAGCAGTGCCTGGACTAGCGCCGGGACCCAGTACTTC. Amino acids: CASSAWTSAGTQYF.

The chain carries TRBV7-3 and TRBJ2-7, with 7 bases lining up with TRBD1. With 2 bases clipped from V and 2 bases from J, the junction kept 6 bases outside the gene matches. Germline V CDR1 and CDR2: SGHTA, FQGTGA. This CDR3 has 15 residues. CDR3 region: CASSLFRGSAYEQYF. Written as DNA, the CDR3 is TGTGCCAGCAGCTTATTCAGGGGGTCTGCCTACGAGCAGTACTTC.

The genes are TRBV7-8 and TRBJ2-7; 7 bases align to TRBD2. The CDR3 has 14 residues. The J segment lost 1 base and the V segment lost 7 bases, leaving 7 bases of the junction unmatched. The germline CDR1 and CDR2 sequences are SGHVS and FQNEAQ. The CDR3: CASKTGTISYEQYF. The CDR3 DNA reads TGTGCCAGCAAGACGGGGACTATATCCTACGAGCAGTACTTC.

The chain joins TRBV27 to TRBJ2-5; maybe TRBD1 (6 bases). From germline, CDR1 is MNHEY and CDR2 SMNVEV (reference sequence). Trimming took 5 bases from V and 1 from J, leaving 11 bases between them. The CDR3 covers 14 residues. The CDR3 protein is CASSRDILQETQYF. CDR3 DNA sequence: TGTGCCAGCAGTCGGGACATACTCCAAGAGACCCAGTACTTC.

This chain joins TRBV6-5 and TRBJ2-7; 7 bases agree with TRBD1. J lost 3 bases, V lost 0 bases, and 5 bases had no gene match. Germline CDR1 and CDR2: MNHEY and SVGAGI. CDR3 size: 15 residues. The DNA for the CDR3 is TGTGCCAGCAGTTACTCGACAGGGCCTAGCTACGAGCAGTACTTC. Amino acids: CASSYSTGPSYEQYF.

CDR3 coding DNA: TGTGCCAGCAGCTTAGGGGGCAAAGGGACCTACGAGCAGTACTTC. The encoded protein is CASSLGGKGTYEQYF. The chain uses TRBV7-3 and TRBJ2-7, with D tentatively TRBD1 (6 bases). The CDR3 extends over 15 amino acids. The germline CDR1 and CDR2 sequences are SGHTA and FQGTGA. The germline V and J ends were trimmed by 2 bases and 2 bases, with 13 bases remaining between them.

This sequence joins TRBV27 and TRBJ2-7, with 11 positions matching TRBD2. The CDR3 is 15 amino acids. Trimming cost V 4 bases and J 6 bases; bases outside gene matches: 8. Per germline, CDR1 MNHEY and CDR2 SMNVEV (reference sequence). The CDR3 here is CASSYIAGGPGEQYF. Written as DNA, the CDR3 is TGTGCCAGCAGTTACATAGCGGGAGGGCCGGGCGAGCAGTACTTC.

This CDR3 reads CASSPGRTSTYEQYF. CDR3 DNA sequence: TGTGCCAGCAGCCCAGGGAGGACTAGTACCTACGAGCAGTACTTC. The chain carries TRBV7-8 and TRBJ2-7; 7 nucleotides align to TRBD2. The CDR3 consists of 15 residues. Looked up from germline, CDR1 is SGHVS and CDR2 is FQNEAQ. V lost 5 bases to trimming and J lost 2 bases; unmatched junction nucleotides: 9.

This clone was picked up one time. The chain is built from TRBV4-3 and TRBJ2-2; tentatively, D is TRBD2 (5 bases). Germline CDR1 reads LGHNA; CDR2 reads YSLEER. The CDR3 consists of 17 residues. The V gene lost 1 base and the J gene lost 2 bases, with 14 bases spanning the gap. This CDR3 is CASSQAPAGFNTGELFF. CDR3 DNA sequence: TGCGCCAGCAGCCAAGCTCCGGCGGGTTTTAACACCGGGGAGCTGTTTTTT.

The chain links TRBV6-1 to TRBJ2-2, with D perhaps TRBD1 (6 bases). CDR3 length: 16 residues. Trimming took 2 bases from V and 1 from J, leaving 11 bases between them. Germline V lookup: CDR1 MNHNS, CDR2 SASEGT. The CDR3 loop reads CASSEYRAKNTGELFF. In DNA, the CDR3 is TGTGCCAGCAGTGAATACAGGGCGAAGAACACCGGGGAGCTGTTTTTT.

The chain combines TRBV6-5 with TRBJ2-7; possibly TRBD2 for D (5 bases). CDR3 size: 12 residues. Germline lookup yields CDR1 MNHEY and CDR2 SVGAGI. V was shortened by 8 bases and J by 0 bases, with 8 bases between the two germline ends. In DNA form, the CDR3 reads TGTGCCAGCCGGAGGAGCTCCTACGAGCAGTACTTC. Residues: CASRRSSYEQYF.